The 8 T cell receptor beta chains below all came from one sample that was sequenced in a study of T cell responses to AZD1222 COVID-19 vaccine. Using immunoSEQ multiplex PCR, the repertoire was profiled, and TCRdb retains in-frame clones only, with some absent. The table lists 150,000 to 170,000 clones, about 88% of them singletons. The specimen comprised peripheral blood, sampled on day 0 of AZD1222 vaccination. The receptor source for this set is an adult in good health.

This chain joins TRBV5-1 and TRBJ1-2; tentatively, D is TRBD1 (5 bases). V shed 6 bases and J shed 0 bases, with 15 bases lying between them. The CDR3 loop spans 15 amino acids. Germline CDR1 SGHRS, CDR2 YFSETQ. This CDR3 reads CASKPRDEANYGYTF. The CDR3 bases are TGCGCCAGCAAACCCCGGGACGAAGCTAACTATGGCTACACCTTC.

The chain uses TRBV10-2 and TRBJ2-7, with 8 bases lining up with TRBD1. Germline CDR1 reads WSHSY; CDR2 reads SAAADI. The V and J ends lost 7 bases and 5 bases, in that order; junction bases with no gene match: 7. The CDR3 has 13 amino acids. The CDR3 sequence is CASTWTGTHEQYF. CDR3 bases: TGCGCCAGCACTTGGACAGGGACCCACGAGCAGTACTTC.

The chain employs TRBV5-8 and TRBJ2-7; D is unclear. The CDR3 loop spans 15 amino acids. CDR1 and CDR2 from the germline V gene are SGHTS and YDEGEE. V was shortened by 2 bases and J by 0 bases, with 12 bases between the two germline ends. This chain's CDR3 is CASSFRPGPSYEQYF. DNA for the CDR3: TGTGCCAGCAGCTTTAGGCCAGGACCCTCCTACGAGCAGTACTTC.

This clone was recorded once. J is TRBJ2-5 and V is TRBV11-2, with 9 bases that match TRBD2. CDR1 and CDR2 (germline): SGHAT, FQNNGV. Losses at the gene ends were 6 bases for V and 4 bases for J; bases not matched to a gene: 6. CDR3 length: 14 residues. Written as DNA, the CDR3 is TGTGCCAGCAGTCTTGGACTAGCGTCAGAGACCCAGTACTTC. It is translated as CASSLGLASETQYF.

J is TRBJ1-5 and V is TRBV28; D is ambiguous. The CDR3 totals 16 residues. V was cut by 7 bases and J by 0 bases, with 16 bases left in between. In germline, CDR1 is MDHEN, CDR2 SYDVKM. This CDR3 is CASNSGLQVSNQPQHF. The CDR3 DNA reads as TGTGCCAGCAACTCGGGCCTCCAGGTTAGCAATCAGCCCCAGCATTTT.

The count of this clone is one. This chain connects TRBV5-5 to TRBJ1-2, with D possibly matching TRBD1 (6 bases). The CDR3 runs to 15 residues. The germline CDR1 and CDR2 sequences are SGHKS and YYEKEE (reference sequence). Trimming took 0 bases from V and 4 from J, leaving 13 bases between them. DNA of the CDR3: TGTGCCAGCAGCTTGGCTCGGACAGCTTTCTATGGCTACACCTTC. The encoded protein is CASSLARTAFYGYTF.

The rearrangement joins TRBV12-3 or TRBV12-4 to TRBJ1-4; D gene uncertain. The V end was cut by 9 bases, the J end by 2 bases, with 10 bases between. The CDR3 totals 13 residues. The CDR3 DNA sequence: TGTGCCAGTAAAGGCTCGACTAATGAAAAACTGTTTTTT. Protein: CASKGSTNEKLFF.

The chain carries TRBV5-5 and TRBJ1-2; D may be TRBD1 (5 bases). The CDR3 consists of 13 residues. Trimming pared 4 bases from V and 4 bases from J, leaving 11 bases between. The V gene's germline CDR1 is SGHKS and CDR2 YYEKEE (reference sequence). The CDR3 sequence is CASSPAGSYGYTF. The CDR3 DNA sequence: TGTGCCAGCAGCCCCGCAGGGTCCTATGGCTACACCTTC.